Shown below are 13 T cell receptor beta chains from a single sample sequenced in a study of shared clonotypes between healthy human individuals. Sequencing was performed with immunoSEQ multiplex PCR; in TCRdb, only in-frame clones are kept and a portion is missing. This sample carries under 600,000 clones, approximately 97% of them seen once, and the ten largest clones take around 0.058%. The sample consisted of naive CD4+ T cells sorted from blood. Subset noted: CD45RA+ positively selected. Receptors were obtained from a woman in her twenties or thirties in good health.

V is TRBV13 and J is TRBJ2-2, with D perhaps TRBD1 (6 bases). Germline V lookup: CDR1 PRHDT, CDR2 FYEKMQ (reference sequence). Trimming removed 5 bases at V and 6 bases at J, with 13 bases between. The CDR3 is 14 residues long. The CDR3 loop reads CASSANRVAGELFF. The CDR3 DNA sequence: TGTGCCAGCAGCGCAAACAGGGTGGCCGGGGAGCTGTTTTTT. The whole variable domain, filled in from reference TRBV13 and TRBJ2-2, reads AAGVIQSPRHLIKEKRETATLKCYPIPRHDTVYWYQQGPGQDPQFLISFYEKMQSDKGSIPDRFSAQQFSDYHSELNMSSLELGDSALYFCASSANRVAGELFFGEGSRLTVL.

The chain uses TRBV9 and TRBJ2-7; 12 nucleotides match TRBD2. The CDR3 length is 12 residues. Germline values: CDR1 SGDLS, CDR2 YYNGEE. J lost 7 bases, V lost 7 bases, and 3 bases had no gene match. The CDR3 here is CASGGLAGEQYF. CDR3 nucleotides: TGTGCCAGCGGTGGACTAGCGGGGGAGCAGTACTTC.

This chain joins TRBV29-1 and TRBJ1-2; D possibly corresponds to TRBD1 (5 bases). CDR1 and CDR2 (germline): SQVTM, ANQGSEA. This CDR3 comprises 14 residues. The V end was cut by 8 bases, the J end by 5 bases, with 21 bases between. CDR3 sequence (DNA): TGCAGCACCCGAGGGCTGGGGGAGTGGTATGGCTACACCTTC. Protein sequence: CSTRGLGEWYGYTF. Full variable domain (missing parts from reference TRBV29-1 and TRBJ1-2): SAVISQKPSRDICQRGTSLTIQCQVDSQVTMMFWYRQQPGQSLTLIATANQGSEATYESGFVIDKFPISRPNLTFSTLTVSNMSPEDSSIYLCSTRGLGEWYGYTFGSGTRLTVV.

J is TRBJ2-7 and V is TRBV11-2; no definite D call. Germline-derived CDR1 and CDR2 are SGHAT and FQNNGV. The CDR3 is 13 amino acids. With 3 bases removed from V and 4 bases from J, the gap between germline ends came to 10 bases. The CDR3 is CASSFPDGYEQYF. In DNA form, the CDR3 reads TGTGCCAGCAGCTTCCCGGACGGTTACGAGCAGTACTTC.

The J gene is TRBJ2-3, the V gene TRBV6-1, with D possibly being TRBD2 (5 bases). Germline CDR1 is MNHNS and CDR2 is SASEGT. V shed 1 base and J shed 2 bases, with 10 bases lying between them. The CDR3 covers 15 residues. CDR3 nucleotides: TGTGCCAGCAGTGAAGGGTGGGAGTTCACAGATACGCAGTATTTT. Protein: CASSEGWEFTDTQYF.

CDR3 in amino acids: CASSKRQGISSYNEQFF. The CDR3 region has the DNA TGTGCCAGCAGTAAGAGACAGGGAATTAGCTCCTACAATGAGCAGTTCTTC. V gene TRBV28 combines with J gene TRBJ2-1; TRBD1 aligns across 7 bases. In germline, CDR1 is MDHEN, CDR2 SYDVKM. The CDR3 spans 17 residues. V lost 5 bases to trimming and J lost 0 bases; unmatched junction nucleotides: 10.

Worth noting for this clone: Different DNA sequences within this sample yield the same CDR3. J is TRBJ1-4 and V is TRBV28; maybe TRBD1 (6 bases). Germline V gene sequence: CDR1 MDHEN, CDR2 SYDVKM. This CDR3 contains 15 residues. V shed 4 bases and J shed 8 bases, with 17 bases lying between them. This CDR3 reads CASSSGQGGREKLFF. CDR3 DNA: TGTGCCAGCAGTTCTGGACAAGGGGGTCGGGAAAAACTGTTTTTT.

J is TRBJ1-5 and V is TRBV19, with D possibly being TRBD1 (6 bases). The CDR3 has 16 amino acids. V lost 5 bases and J lost 0, with 14 bases in between. CDR1 and CDR2 (germline): LNHDA, SQIVND (reference sequence). CDR3: CASSGTAGDSNQPQHF. Written as DNA, the CDR3 is TGTGCCAGTAGTGGGACGGCAGGGGATAGCAATCAGCCCCAGCATTTT.

V gene TRBV5-6 combines with J gene TRBJ1-5; D remains unclear. Germline V gene sequence: CDR1 SGHDT, CDR2 YYEEEE. The CDR3 runs to 13 residues. With 4 bases removed from V and 4 bases from J, the gap between germline ends came to 9 bases. DNA for the CDR3: TGTGCCAGCAGCCCGGTGGGAAATCAGCCCCAGCATTTT. Amino acid sequence: CASSPVGNQPQHF.

This clone was recorded only once. J is TRBJ1-1 and V is TRBV18; D gene uncertain. V dropped 3 bases and J dropped 2 bases, with 16 bases sitting between them. Germline-derived CDR1 and CDR2 are KGHSH and LQKENI. The CDR3 runs 16 residues. The CDR3 bases are TGTGCCAGCTCACCTTCTTCCCCCGTCGTTAACACTGAAGCTTTCTTT. It codes for CASSPSSPVVNTEAFF.

The chain couples TRBV19 to TRBJ1-2; 7 nucleotides match TRBD1. In germline, CDR1 is LNHDA, CDR2 SQIVND (reference sequence). V dropped 4 bases and J dropped 0; count of bases not matched to a gene: 8. The CDR3 is 16 residues long. The CDR3 loop reads CASSRTGGQTNYGYTF. The CDR3 nucleotides are TGTGCCAGTAGTAGGACAGGAGGGCAAACTAACTATGGCTACACCTTC.

This chain uses TRBV9 with TRBJ2-1; D uncertain. This CDR3 is built from 14 residues. Germline loops: CDR1 SGDLS, CDR2 YYNGEE. V dropped 2 bases and J dropped 3 bases, with 9 bases sitting between them. CDR3 in DNA: TGTGCCAGCAGCGTGTCCGGTTACTACAATGAGCAGTTCTTC. It is translated as CASSVSGYYNEQFF. Filled out from reference TRBV9 and TRBJ2-1, the complete variable domain reads DSGVTQTPKHLITATGQRVTLRCSPRSGDLSVYWYQQSLDQGLQFLIQYYNGEERAKGNILERFSAQQFPDLHSELNLSSLELGDSALYFCASSVSGYYNEQFFGPGTRLTVL.

The CDR3: CASSLLGQGANEKLFF. The CDR3 DNA sequence: TGTGCCAGCAGTTTATTGGGACAAGGAGCTAATGAAAAACTGTTTTTT. The chain recombines TRBV28 with TRBJ1-4, with TRBD1 as a possible D gene (6 bases). Germline CDR1 and CDR2: MDHEN and SYDVKM. V was clipped by 1 base and J by 3 bases, with 12 bases between them. This CDR3 has 16 residues.